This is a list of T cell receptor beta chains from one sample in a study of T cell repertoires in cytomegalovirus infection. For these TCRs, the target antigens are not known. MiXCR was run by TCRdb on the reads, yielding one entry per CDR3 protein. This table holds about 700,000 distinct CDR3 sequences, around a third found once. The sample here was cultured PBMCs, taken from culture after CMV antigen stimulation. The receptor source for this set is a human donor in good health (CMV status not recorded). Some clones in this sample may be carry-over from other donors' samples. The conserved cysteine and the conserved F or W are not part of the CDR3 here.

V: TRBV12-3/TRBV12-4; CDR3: ASGGTGKETQY
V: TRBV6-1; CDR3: ASSPPRQPQH
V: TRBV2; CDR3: ASRRTENSNQPQH
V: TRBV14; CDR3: ASSQWAGLGYT
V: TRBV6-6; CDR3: ASSYLREVTGELF
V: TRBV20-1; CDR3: SARGTYTYNEQF
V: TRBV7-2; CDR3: ASSLDRAGDDGEQY
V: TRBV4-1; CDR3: ASSHSTTVVGDTQY
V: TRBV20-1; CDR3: SADGTSGLNEQF
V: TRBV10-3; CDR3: AISEAREGWYEQY
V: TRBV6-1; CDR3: ASSYQGVQY
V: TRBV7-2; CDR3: ASSSQGWYGYT
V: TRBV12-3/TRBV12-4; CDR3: ASGAVYETQY
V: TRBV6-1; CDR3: ASSSPGGTYNEQF
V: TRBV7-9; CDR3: ASSLGQGLFNEQF
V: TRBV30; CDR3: AWSWAGNTIY
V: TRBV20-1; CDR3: SAREGSYGYT
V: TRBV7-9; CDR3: ASSTGVGDMNTEAF
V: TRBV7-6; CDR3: ASSIGSRSSYNSPLH
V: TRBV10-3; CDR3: AISEWRSERETQY
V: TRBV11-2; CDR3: ASSSPGQGNTEAF
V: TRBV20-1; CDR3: SARTGLLSGNTIY
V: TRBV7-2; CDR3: ASSLQDQIYEQY
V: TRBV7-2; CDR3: ANSLLLAPNTQY
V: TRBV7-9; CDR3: ASRPRMGTKNTEAF
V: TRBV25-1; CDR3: ASSSTQGVYEQY
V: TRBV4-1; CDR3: ASSQESLGADGYT
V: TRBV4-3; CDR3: ASSQDRGRGETQY
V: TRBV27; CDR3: ASSLSAVRSGEKLF
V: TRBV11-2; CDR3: ASSLRGTGENTDTQY
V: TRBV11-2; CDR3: ASSFERVLMTEAF
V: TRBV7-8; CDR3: ASSFGRPTDTQY
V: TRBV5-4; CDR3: ASSPDGSQETQY
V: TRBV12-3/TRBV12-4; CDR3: ASSLGGTSSPNEQF
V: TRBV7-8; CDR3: ASSTRQARTQY
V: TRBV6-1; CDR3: ASRGDRVDNQPQH
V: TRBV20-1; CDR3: SASRSSGPYEQY
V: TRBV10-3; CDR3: AISESVVGLGYNEQF
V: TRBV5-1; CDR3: ASSPRLAGGYINEQF
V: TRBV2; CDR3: ANTNSRDGRFYEQY
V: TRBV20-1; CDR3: SARVPAGGRETQY
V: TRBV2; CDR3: ASSATVGGRYEQY
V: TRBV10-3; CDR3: AISESGQGHTGELF
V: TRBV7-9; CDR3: ASSPVGSYSPLH
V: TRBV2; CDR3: ASLRPGTGGSPLH
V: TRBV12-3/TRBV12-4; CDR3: ASSQRGTGNGYT
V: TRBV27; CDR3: ASSTGRGSPLH
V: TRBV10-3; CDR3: AISEWTSGSRAYNEQF
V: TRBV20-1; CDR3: SARQSVMNTEAF
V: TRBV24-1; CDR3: ATSDASSGSSYNEQF
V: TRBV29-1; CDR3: SGTSEDTQY
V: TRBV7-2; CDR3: ASSPIGTGRSNSPLH
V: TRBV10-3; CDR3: AIAGGTGKSNTIY
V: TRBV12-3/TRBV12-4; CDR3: ASSLVGGVRPLN
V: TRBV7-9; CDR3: ASSGTGVNYGYT
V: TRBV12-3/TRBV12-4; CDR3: ASSIPPLKGNTGELF
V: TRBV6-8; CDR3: ASNNRGTNEKLF
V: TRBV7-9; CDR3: ASSSTTGTGGISSAKNIQY
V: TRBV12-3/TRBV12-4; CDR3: ASSPNGRVTEAF